The 27 T cell receptor beta chains given below trace back to one sample, sequenced in a study of blood T cell repertoires in COVID-19 (dated by TCRdb to about 2020). The library was obtained by the immunoSEQ multiplex PCR assay. The clones in this table, taken by TCRdb from immuneACCESS, are in-frame only. Not every clone is retained; where verified, under half of the shortfall comes from an unresolved V gene, and the cause of the rest is unknown. This sample has about 260,000 clones in its table, and over 80% of those were observed once. Together, the top ten hold over 0.75% of the sample. The material sequenced was PBMCs or T cells enriched from blood (not recorded which). All receptors come from a man between 45 and 60 years old who had been exposed to COVID-19.

The V gene is TRBV6-6, the J gene TRBJ1-1; TRBD1 matches at 8 bases. Trimming cost V 7 bases and J 1 base; bases outside gene matches: 5. The CDR3 runs to 14 residues. Germline CDR1 reads MNHNY; CDR2 reads SVGAGI (reference sequence). CDR3 loop: CASTRDRGNTEAFF. The CDR3 bases are TGTGCCAGCACCCGAGACAGGGGGAACACTGAAGCTTTCTTT.

The rearrangement links TRBV5-4 to TRBJ1-2; D uncertain. The CDR3 loop spans 15 amino acids. Germline CDR1 SGHNT, CDR2 YYREEE (reference sequence). V lost 4 bases and J lost 4, with 17 bases in between. CDR3 coding DNA: TGTGCCAGCAGCCGATCGACACGACCGATCTATGGCTACACCTTC. Protein product: CASSRSTRPIYGYTF.

V gene TRBV11-2 combines with J gene TRBJ1-1; TRBD1 aligns across 7 bases. The CDR3 loop spans 15 amino acids. Germline CDR1 SGHAT, CDR2 FQNNGV. Unmatched junction bases numbered 3, after V lost 2 bases and J lost 0 bases. The CDR3 sequence: CASSLRGGLNTEAFF. CDR3 in DNA: TGTGCCAGCAGCTTAAGAGGGGGCTTGAACACTGAAGCTTTCTTT.

The V and J genes are TRBV5-1 and TRBJ2-1, with 11 bases lining up with TRBD2. The CDR3 loop spans 16 amino acids. CDR1 and CDR2 (germline): SGHRS, YFSETQ. The trim removed 2 bases at V and 4 bases at J, leaving 5 bases unmatched. The CDR3 DNA sequence: TGCGCCAGCAGCTTCGGACTAGCGGGCATTTACAATGAGCAGTTCTTC. Translating it yields CASSFGLAGIYNEQFF.

This clone has only one observation. The CDR3 here is CASSFQGSYNEQFF. CDR3 DNA sequence: TGTGCCAGCAGTTTTCAGGGATCCTACAATGAGCAGTTCTTC. This sequence joins TRBV28 and TRBJ2-1, with D possibly TRBD1 on 5 matching bases. Germline V gene lookup returns CDR1 MDHEN and CDR2 SYDVKM. The CDR3 sequence is 14 residues long. V was shortened by 3 bases and J by 1 base, with 7 bases between the two germline ends.

This chain joins TRBV9 and TRBJ1-6, with D tentatively TRBD1 (5 bases). Trimming shortened V by 0 bases and J by 7 bases, and 17 bases separated the two germline ends. From germline, CDR1 is SGDLS and CDR2 YYNGEE. The CDR3 length is 17 residues. The CDR3 DNA reads as TGTGCCAGCAGCGTAGAGGTAGGAGGGGCACTGAATTCACCCCTCCACTTT. This gives the protein CASSVEVGGALNSPLHF.

V is TRBV6-5 and J is TRBJ1-2; 7 nucleotides agree with TRBD1. J lost 5 bases, V lost 3 bases, and 6 bases had no gene match. The V gene's germline CDR1 is MNHEY and CDR2 SVGAGI. This CDR3 has 14 residues. CDR3 in DNA: TGTGCCAGCAGTTATAGGGGGCGTGAATATGGCTACACCTTC. It yields the protein CASSYRGREYGYTF.

This sequence joins TRBV27 and TRBJ1-2; 11 nucleotides agree with TRBD1. The CDR3 totals 13 residues. Germline V lookup: CDR1 MNHEY, CDR2 SMNVEV (reference sequence). J was trimmed by 7 bases and V by 6 bases; bases with no gene match: 4. The CDR3 here is CASSGQGARGYTF. The CDR3 region has the DNA TGTGCCAGCAGCGGACAGGGGGCGCGTGGCTACACCTTC.

V gene TRBV9 combines with J gene TRBJ1-1; 7 bases line up with TRBD1. Losses at the gene ends were 4 bases for V and 5 bases for J; bases not matched to a gene: 11. This CDR3 is 15 amino acids long. Germline V CDR1 and CDR2: SGDLS, YYNGEE. This chain's CDR3 is CASSSRGQTLTEAFF. CDR3 bases: TGTGCCAGCAGCTCCCGGGGACAGACATTAACTGAAGCTTTCTTT. The complete variable domain, with remaining parts taken from reference TRBV9 and TRBJ1-1, reads DSGVTQTPKHLITATGQRVTLRCSPRSGDLSVYWYQQSLDQGLQFLIQYYNGEERAKGNILERFSAQQFPDLHSELNLSSLELGDSALYFCASSSRGQTLTEAFFGQGTRLTVV.

The chain joins TRBV9 to TRBJ1-2, with D tentatively TRBD1 (5 bases). Germline CDR1 is SGDLS and CDR2 is YYNGEE. This CDR3 comprises 15 residues. V lost 2 bases, J lost 1 base, and 12 bases lay in between. CDR3 sequence reads: CASSVGGAYNYGYTF. CDR3 in DNA: TGTGCCAGCAGCGTCGGGGGAGCATATAACTATGGCTACACCTTC.

The chain employs TRBV3-1 (or the pseudogene TRBV3-2) and TRBJ2-1; the match to TRBD2 covers 14 bases. The CDR3 is 17 amino acids. Germline CDR1 and CDR2: LGHDT and YNNKEL (reference sequence). J was trimmed by 5 bases and V by 4 bases; bases with no gene match: 7. CDR3 residues: CASSPGTSGGRNNEQFF. CDR3 in DNA: TGTGCCAGCAGCCCAGGGACTAGCGGGGGCAGAAACAATGAGCAGTTCTTC.

This chain links TRBV5-1 with TRBJ2-5, with 8 bases aligning to TRBD2. Germline V gene data show CDR1 as SGHRS and CDR2 as YFSETQ. The V and J ends lost 0 bases and 5 bases, in that order; junction bases with no gene match: 6. This CDR3 comprises 15 residues. The CDR3 loop is CASSLGAGVGETQYF. CDR3 sequence (DNA): TGCGCCAGCAGCTTGGGAGCGGGGGTAGGGGAGACCCAGTACTTC. The full variable domain, in which reference TRBV5-1 and TRBJ2-5 provide the parts outside the CDR3, is KAGVTQTPRYLIKTRGQQVTLSCSPISGHRSVSWYQQTPGQGLQFLFEYFSETQRNKGNFPGRFSGRQFSNSRSEMNVSTLELGDSALYLCASSLGAGVGETQYFGPGTRLLVL.

This clone came up once. This CDR3 is CASSLWTSGHTGELFF. CDR3 coding DNA: TGTGCCAGCAGCCTCTGGACTAGCGGTCACACCGGGGAGCTGTTTTTT. The chain combines TRBV5-4 with TRBJ2-2; 10 bases are shared with TRBD2. The CDR3 has 16 amino acids. J was trimmed by 3 bases and V by 4 bases; bases with no gene match: 6. Germline V gene data show CDR1 as SGHNT and CDR2 as YYREEE (reference sequence).

V is TRBV6-6 and J is TRBJ1-6; D may be TRBD1 (6 bases). Looked up from germline, CDR1 is MNHNY and CDR2 is SVGAGI (reference sequence). The CDR3 runs 15 residues. V lost 4 bases to trimming and J lost 6 bases, with 13 bases between them. The CDR3: CASSFQTGPNSPLHF. As DNA, the CDR3 is TGTGCCAGCAGTTTCCAGACAGGACCTAATTCACCCCTCCACTTT.

The rearrangement links TRBV4-1 to TRBJ2-1; TRBD2 matches 9 bases. CDR1 is MGHRA, CDR2 YSYEKL, per germline. With V trimmed by 4 bases and J by 6 bases, 7 bases remained unmatched. This CDR3 has 15 amino acids. In DNA, the CDR3 is TGCGCCAGCAGCCTTAGCGGGAGAGGAGGCAATGAGCAGTTCTTC. It yields the protein CASSLSGRGGNEQFF.

The chain employs TRBV3-1 (or the pseudogene TRBV3-2) and TRBJ2-1, with 7 positions matching TRBD2. Germline values: CDR1 LGHDT, CDR2 YNNKEL (reference sequence). The CDR3 totals 20 residues. V shed 0 bases, J shed 1 base, and the junction held 15 bases outside the gene matches. This CDR3 reads CASSQEVLGGSWLSYNEQFF. The CDR3 DNA sequence: TGTGCCAGCAGCCAAGAAGTGCTGGGCGGGAGTTGGCTTTCCTACAATGAGCAGTTCTTC.

The V and J genes are TRBV18 and TRBJ2-2; a possible D gene is TRBD1 (6 bases). V lost 5 bases and J lost 9, with 13 bases in between. The CDR3 is 13 residues long. Germline CDR1 reads KGHSH; CDR2 reads LQKENI. CDR3 bases: TGTGCCAGCTCAGCTGGGGGCGAGCGGGAGCTGTTTTTT. It translates to CASSAGGERELFF.

The chain employs TRBV9 and TRBJ2-3; 12 bases map to TRBD2. Germline loops: CDR1 SGDLS, CDR2 YYNGEE. With 0 bases clipped from V and 1 base from J, the junction kept 6 bases outside the gene matches. This CDR3 comprises 18 residues. The CDR3 DNA reads as TGTGCCAGCAGCGTAGGTTCTAGCGGGGGGGCCGGCACAGATACGCAGTATTTT. Protein product: CASSVGSSGGAGTDTQYF. The full variable domain, in which reference TRBV9 and TRBJ2-3 provide the parts outside the CDR3, is DSGVTQTPKHLITATGQRVTLRCSPRSGDLSVYWYQQSLDQGLQFLIQYYNGEERAKGNILERFSAQQFPDLHSELNLSSLELGDSALYFCASSVGSSGGAGTDTQYFGPGTRLTVL.

The chain couples TRBV4-2 to TRBJ2-7; no clear D gene. CDR3 length: 15 residues. V lost 0 bases and J lost 2, with 11 bases in between. Germline V gives CDR1 LGHNA, CDR2 YNFKEQ. The CDR3 loop is CASSQESTLPYEQYV. In DNA form, the CDR3 reads TGTGCCAGCAGCCAAGAATCCACTCTCCCCTACGAGCAGTACGTC.

This clone showed up just once. The chain joins TRBV9 to TRBJ2-5, with 10 bases aligning to TRBD2. Per the germline V gene, CDR1 is SGDLS and CDR2 is YYNGEE. V trimming: 0 bases; J trimming: 4 bases; junction bases outside the gene matches: 6. CDR3 length: 16 residues. The CDR3 coding sequence is TGTGCCAGCAGCGTAGGGGTAGCGGGAGGCTCAGAGACCCAGTACTTC. It specifies CASSVGVAGGSETQYF.

The chain joins TRBV28 to TRBJ2-7; 10 bases line up with TRBD2. Per germline, CDR1 MDHEN and CDR2 SYDVKM. CDR3 length equals 15 residues. V lost 3 bases and J lost 0; bases outside the gene matches: 2. CDR3 sequence reads: CASSFSGRNSYEQYV. As DNA, the CDR3 is TGTGCCAGCAGTTTTAGCGGGAGGAACTCCTACGAGCAGTACGTC.

In DNA form, the CDR3 reads TGTGCCAGCAGTGACGTCGGACGGGGAACCGGGGAGCTGTTTTTT. Translated: CASSDVGRGTGELFF. The rearrangement joins TRBV2 to TRBJ2-2; D perhaps matches TRBD2 (5 bases). The CDR3 is 15 amino acids. V was clipped by 3 bases and J by 5 bases, with 13 bases between them. Per the germline V gene, CDR1 is SNHLY and CDR2 is FYNNEI.

As regards this clone: One junction end does not reproduce the germline sequence, and a read error may be involved. The chain has TRBV28 and TRBJ1-6, with TRBD1 matching 8 bases. Germline CDR1 reads MDHEN; CDR2 reads SYDVKM. The CDR3 extends over 14 amino acids. DNA for the CDR3: TGTGCCAGCAGTCAACCGGACAGGGTGGCGAGGTCTACTTTT. This codes for CASSQPDRVARSTF.

The chain couples TRBV5-5 to TRBJ1-1; 7 bases are shared with TRBD1. The V and J ends lost 3 bases and 3 bases, in that order; junction bases with no gene match: 8. The germline gives CDR1 SGHKS, CDR2 YYEKEE (reference sequence). The CDR3 extends over 15 amino acids. The CDR3 region is CASSSPGQGDTEAFF. CDR3 DNA: TGTGCCAGCAGCTCCCCTGGCCAGGGGGACACTGAAGCTTTCTTT.

The gene calls are TRBV4-1 and TRBJ1-6; 9 bases are shared with TRBD1. After removal of 1 base from V and 4 bases from J, the junction contained 5 bases not matched to a gene. From germline, CDR1 is MGHRA and CDR2 YSYEKL. The CDR3 covers 17 residues. The CDR3 reads CASSQGWTGDYNSPLHF. The CDR3 coding sequence is TGCGCCAGCAGCCAAGGCTGGACAGGGGATTATAATTCACCCCTCCACTTT.

The rearrangement uses TRBV6-4 and TRBJ2-2; 12 bases line up with TRBD2. CDR1 and CDR2 (germline): MRHNA, SNTAGT. J gave up 5 bases and V 0 bases, and 7 bases lay outside the gene matches. The CDR3 sequence is 18 residues long. The CDR3 sequence: CASSDSASGRAGTGELFF. In nucleotides, the CDR3 is TGTGCCAGCAGTGACTCGGCTAGCGGGAGGGCCGGGACCGGGGAGCTGTTTTTT.

This chain joins TRBV6-5 and TRBJ2-7, with D possibly TRBD2 on 6 matching bases. The V gene's germline CDR1 is MNHEY and CDR2 SVGAGI. Trimming cost V 7 bases and J 6 bases, with 19 bases left between them. The CDR3 contains 14 residues. The CDR3 spells CASTSGQGTSEQYF. CDR3 bases: TGTGCCAGCACAAGCGGGCAGGGTACCTCCGAGCAGTACTTC.